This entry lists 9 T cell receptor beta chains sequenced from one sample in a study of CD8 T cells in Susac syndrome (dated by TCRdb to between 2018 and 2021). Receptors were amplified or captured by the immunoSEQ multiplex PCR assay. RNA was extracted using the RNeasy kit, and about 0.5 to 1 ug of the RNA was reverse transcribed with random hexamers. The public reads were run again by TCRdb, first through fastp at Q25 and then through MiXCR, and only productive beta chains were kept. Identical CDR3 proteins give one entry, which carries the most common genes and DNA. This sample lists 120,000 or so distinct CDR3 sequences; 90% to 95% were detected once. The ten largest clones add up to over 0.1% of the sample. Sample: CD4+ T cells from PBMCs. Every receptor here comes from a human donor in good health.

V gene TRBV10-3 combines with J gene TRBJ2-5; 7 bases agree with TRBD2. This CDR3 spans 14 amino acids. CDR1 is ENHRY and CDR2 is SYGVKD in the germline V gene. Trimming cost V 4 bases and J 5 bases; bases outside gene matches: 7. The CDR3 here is CAISAGEGRETQYF. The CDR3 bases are TGTGCCATCAGTGCGGGGGAGGGCCGTGAGACCCAGTACTTC.

The DNA of the CDR3 is TGTGCCAGCAGTGGGAGTTCCTACGAGCAGTACTTC. It encodes CASSGSSYEQYF. This sequence joins TRBV2 and TRBJ2-7; D ambiguous. The CDR3 contains 12 residues. Germline V gene data show CDR1 as SNHLY and CDR2 as FYNNEI. The V end lost 4 bases, the J end lost 1 base, and 5 bases lay between the germline ends.

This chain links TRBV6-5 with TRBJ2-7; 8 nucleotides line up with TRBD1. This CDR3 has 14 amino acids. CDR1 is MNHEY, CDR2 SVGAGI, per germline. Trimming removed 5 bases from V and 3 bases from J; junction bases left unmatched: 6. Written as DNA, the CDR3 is TGTGCCAGCAGTCCGACAGGGGATCTCTACGAGCAGTACTTC. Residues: CASSPTGDLYEQYF.

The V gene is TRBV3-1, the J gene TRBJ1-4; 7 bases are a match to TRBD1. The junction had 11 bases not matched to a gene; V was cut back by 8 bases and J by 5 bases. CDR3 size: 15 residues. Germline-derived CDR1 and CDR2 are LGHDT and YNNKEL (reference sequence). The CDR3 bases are TGTGCCAGCGCGTACAGGGGTGGGGACAATGAAAAACTGTTTTTT. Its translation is CASAYRGGDNEKLFF. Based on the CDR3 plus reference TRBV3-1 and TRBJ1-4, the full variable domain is DTAVSQTPKYLVTQMGNDKSIKCEQNLGHDTMYWYKQDSKKFLKIMFSYNNKELIINETVPNRFSPKSPDKAHLNLHINSLELGDSAVYFCASAYRGGDNEKLFFGSGTQLSVL.

The CDR3: CSVPETKFYEQYF. In nucleotides, the CDR3 is TGCAGCGTTCCCGAGACAAAATTCTACGAGCAGTACTTC. V gene TRBV29-1 combines with J gene TRBJ2-7; D remains ambiguous. The CDR3 has 13 amino acids. Germline-derived CDR1 and CDR2 are SQVTM and ANQGSEA. V was shortened by 5 bases and J by 3 bases, with 14 bases between the two germline ends.

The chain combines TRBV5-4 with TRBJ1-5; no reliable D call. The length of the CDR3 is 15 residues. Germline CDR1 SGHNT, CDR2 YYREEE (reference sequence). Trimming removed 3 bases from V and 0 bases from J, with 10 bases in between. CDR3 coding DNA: TGTGCCAGCAGCTCGGGTTGGGTTAGCAATCAGCCCCAGCATTTT. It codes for CASSSGWVSNQPQHF. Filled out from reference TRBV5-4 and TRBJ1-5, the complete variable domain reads ETGVTQSPTHLIKTRGQQVTLRCSSQSGHNTVSWYQQALGQGPQFIFQYYREEENGRGNFPPRFSGLQFPNYSSELNVNALELDDSALYLCASSSGWVSNQPQHFGDGTRLSIL.

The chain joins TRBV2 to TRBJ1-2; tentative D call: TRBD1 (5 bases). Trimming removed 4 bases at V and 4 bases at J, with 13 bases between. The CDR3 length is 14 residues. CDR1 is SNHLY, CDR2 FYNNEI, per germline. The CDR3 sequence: CASSGRDGPYGYTF. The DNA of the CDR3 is TGTGCCAGCAGTGGCCGGGACGGGCCCTATGGCTACACCTTC.

CDR3 sequence (DNA): TGTGCCACCACCCCAGATACGCAGTATTTT. Residues: CATTPDTQYF. This rearrangement joins TRBV7-9 to TRBJ2-3; D call uncertain. Trimming removed 10 bases at V and 4 bases at J, with 6 bases between. The germline CDR1 and CDR2 sequences are SEHNR and FQNEAQ (reference sequence). The CDR3 loop spans 10 amino acids.

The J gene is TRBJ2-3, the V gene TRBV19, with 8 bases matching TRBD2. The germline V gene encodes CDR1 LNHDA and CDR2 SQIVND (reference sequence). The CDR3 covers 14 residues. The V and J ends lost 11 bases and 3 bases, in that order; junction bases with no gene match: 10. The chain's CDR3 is CASETSGRTDTQYF. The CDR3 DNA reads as TGTGCCTCCGAAACCAGCGGGAGAACAGATACGCAGTATTTT.